Each of the 18 T cell receptor beta chains below was sequenced from the same sample in a study of blood T cell repertoires in COVID-19 (dated by TCRdb to the early 2020s). To prepare the library, the immunoSEQ multiplex PCR assay was applied. The source is immuneACCESS, and TCRdb retained only in-frame sequences with V and J called. Part of the clones is not carried over; for the studies checked, unresolved V genes explain less than half of this, and the remainder is unexplained. The sample table contains 220,000 or so clones; only one count was recorded for around 87% of them. More than 3% of the sample belongs to the ten largest clones. The sequencing input was PBMCs or T cells enriched from blood (not recorded which). The source is a woman aged 18-29 years in a cohort exposed to, infected with or recovered from COVID-19 (not recorded which).

The genes are TRBV2 and TRBJ2-1; no clear D. The CDR3 is 11 residues long. Trimming pared 2 bases from V and 11 bases from J, leaving 7 bases between. Germline-derived CDR1 and CDR2 are SNHLY and FYNNEI. CDR3 in DNA: TGTGCCAGCAGTGAAAGCCCTAAGCAGTTCTTC. Protein sequence: CASSESPKQFF.

J is TRBJ2-3 and V is TRBV5-4; TRBD2 agrees at 15 bases. The length of the CDR3 is 17 residues. Germline values: CDR1 SGHNT, CDR2 YYREEE (reference sequence). V lost 3 bases to trimming and J lost 5 bases; unmatched junction nucleotides: 7. CDR3 protein: CASSSGLAGGLGDTQYF. CDR3 nucleotides: TGTGCCAGCAGCTCAGGACTAGCGGGAGGGCTGGGAGATACGCAGTATTTT.

The chain is built from TRBV5-1 and TRBJ2-3; possibly TRBD2 for D (5 bases). The CDR3 length is 14 residues. Trimming took 4 bases from V and 3 from J, leaving 12 bases between them. The V gene's germline CDR1 is SGHRS and CDR2 YFSETQ. The CDR3 sequence is CASSPTGVTDTQYF. CDR3 DNA sequence: TGCGCCAGCAGCCCCACCGGGGTTACAGATACGCAGTATTTT.

The chain employs TRBV28 and TRBJ1-1, with D hard to call. The CDR3 has 16 amino acids. The V gene lost 3 bases and the J gene lost 2 bases, with 16 bases spanning the gap. Germline CDR1 reads MDHEN; CDR2 reads SYDVKM. CDR3 DNA: TGTGCCAGCAGTTTTTCTTCCGGTGGTTTCAACACTGAAGCTTTCTTT. It is translated as CASSFSSGGFNTEAFF.

This rearrangement joins TRBV30 to TRBJ2-7; 8 bases are shared with TRBD2. This CDR3 has 13 residues. Germline V gene data show CDR1 as GTSNPN and CDR2 as SVGIG (reference sequence). V shed 4 bases and J 5 bases; nucleotides not matched to a gene: 7. DNA for the CDR3: TGTGCCTGGACGGGAGGGGTTGGTGACGAGCAGTACTTC. This codes for CAWTGGVGDEQYF.

V is TRBV2 and J is TRBJ2-7; perhaps TRBD2 as D (7 bases). The CDR3 runs 15 residues. V lost 8 bases to trimming and J lost 0 bases, with 17 bases between them. Germline assignment: CDR1 SNHLY and CDR2 FYNNEI. DNA of the CDR3: TGTGCCAGCCGCCCGGGGGGCGGCCTCTCCTACGAGCAGTACTTC. Residues: CASRPGGGLSYEQYF.

CDR3 amino acids: CATSDPGTSGYNEQFF. In nucleotides, the CDR3 is TGTGCCACCAGTGATCCCGGGACTAGCGGATACAATGAGCAGTTCTTC. The chain employs TRBV24-1 and TRBJ2-1; 11 positions agree with TRBD2. The V gene end was trimmed by 3 bases and the J gene end by 4 bases; junction bases not matched to a gene: 4. CDR1 is KGHDR and CDR2 is SFDVKD in the germline V gene. The CDR3 extends over 16 amino acids.

The CDR3 protein is CASGITVYNEQFF. CDR3 coding DNA: TGTGCCAGCGGAATTACAGTGTACAATGAGCAGTTCTTC. V usage is TRBV2 and J usage is TRBJ2-1; D uncertain. The CDR3 consists of 13 residues. The germline V gene encodes CDR1 SNHLY and CDR2 FYNNEI. The ends were cut back, 8 bases at V and 4 bases at J, with 12 bases in the middle.

This CDR3 reads CASSLETGTTEAFF. CDR3 bases: TGTGCCAGCAGTCTAGAGACAGGAACCACTGAAGCTTTCTTT. The chain carries TRBV6-5 and TRBJ1-1; possible D gene TRBD1, 6 bases. CDR3 length: 14 residues. In germline, CDR1 is MNHEY, CDR2 SVGAGI. Trimming shortened V by 5 bases and J by 4 bases, and 14 bases separated the two germline ends.

This clone was picked up a small number of times. The V and J genes are TRBV24-1 and TRBJ2-5; D is perhaps TRBD1 (6 bases). V was cut by 4 bases and J by 2 bases, with 19 bases left in between. CDR3 length: 17 residues. Looked up from germline, CDR1 is KGHDR and CDR2 is SFDVKD. CDR3 region: CATSEPTGTYKQETQYF. DNA of the CDR3: TGTGCCACCAGTGAACCGACCGGGACATACAAACAAGAGACCCAGTACTTC.

J is TRBJ1-2 and V is TRBV11-2; 9 bases are shared with TRBD1. The V gene's germline CDR1 is SGHAT and CDR2 FQNNGV. V was clipped by 6 bases and J by 3 bases; unmatched bases: 8. This CDR3 has 15 amino acids. CDR3 sequence reads: CASRPLTGGDYGYTF. The CDR3 DNA sequence: TGTGCCAGCAGACCGCTGACAGGGGGAGACTATGGCTACACCTTC.

This chain connects TRBV9 to TRBJ1-6; the D is unclear. Trimming cost V 0 bases and J 5 bases, with 3 bases left between them. CDR1 and CDR2 from the germline V gene are SGDLS and YYNGEE. This CDR3 has 13 residues. In nucleotides, the CDR3 is TGTGCCAGCAGCGTAGCTCATAATTCACCCCTCCACTTT. Protein product: CASSVAHNSPLHF.

Only one count was recorded for this clone. The rearrangement links TRBV5-1 to TRBJ1-1, with no clear D. V shed 7 bases and J shed 0 bases, with 10 bases lying between them. Germline CDR1 is SGHRS and CDR2 is YFSETQ. The CDR3 has 13 residues. CDR3 region: CASGGAMNTEAFF. The CDR3 DNA sequence: TGCGCCAGCGGAGGAGCAATGAACACTGAAGCTTTCTTT.

The V gene is TRBV28, the J gene TRBJ1-3; D is uncertain. Trimming removed 6 bases at V and 2 bases at J, with 11 bases between. Germline CDR1 and CDR2: MDHEN and SYDVKM. This CDR3 region has 14 residues. As DNA, the CDR3 is TGTGCCAGCAGAGAGCAGGCCACTGGAAACACCATATATTTT. Its protein is CASREQATGNTIYF. Full variable domain (rest looked up from reference TRBV28 and TRBJ1-3): DVKVTQSSRYLVKRTGEKVFLECVQDMDHENMFWYRQDPGLGLRLIYFSYDVKMKEKGDIPEGYSVSREKKERFSLILESASTNQTSMYLCASREQATGNTIYFGEGSWLTVV.

This chain connects TRBV12-3 or TRBV12-4 to TRBJ1-1, with D tentatively TRBD1 (6 bases). V gave up 1 base and J gave up 5 bases, with 8 bases separating them. The CDR3 contains 13 residues. CDR3 DNA sequence: TGTGCCAGCAGTTTAGAGGGGGGGACTGAAGCTTTCTTT. It specifies CASSLEGGTEAFF.

The chain joins TRBV29-1 to TRBJ1-2; TRBD1 matches 7 bases. The V gene's germline CDR1 is SQVTM and CDR2 ANQGSEA. With V trimmed by 3 bases and J by 8 bases, 12 bases remained unmatched. This CDR3 has 14 residues. This CDR3 reads CSVDVEGAMVGYTF. In DNA, the CDR3 is TGCAGCGTTGACGTCGAGGGGGCTATGGTGGGCTACACCTTC.

The chain carries TRBV4-2 and TRBJ2-7, with 13 bases that match TRBD2. CDR1 is LGHNA and CDR2 is YNFKEQ in the germline V gene. The CDR3 has 17 residues. The junction had 5 bases not matched to a gene; V was cut back by 0 bases and J by 3 bases. CDR3 protein: CASSQDPTSGGSYEQYF. In DNA form, the CDR3 reads TGTGCCAGCAGCCAAGATCCGACTAGCGGGGGGAGCTACGAGCAGTACTTC.

CDR3 residues: CASSLGTDSSNQPQHF. CDR3 in DNA: TGTGCCAGCAGCTTAGGAACCGACAGCAGCAATCAGCCCCAGCATTTT. J is TRBJ1-5 and V is TRBV7-9; maybe TRBD1 (5 bases). The germline CDR1 and CDR2 sequences are SEHNR and FQNEAQ (reference sequence). This CDR3 is 16 amino acids long. The V end lost 1 base, the J end lost 1 base, and 11 bases lay between the germline ends.